This entry lists 6 T cell receptor beta chains sequenced from one sample in a study of blood T cell repertoires in COVID-19. Sequenced by immunoSEQ multiplex PCR; TCRdb stores in-frame clones only, minus some. Among approximately 270,000 clones listed, 70% to 90% were seen once. Sequenced input: PBMCs or T cells enriched from blood (not recorded which). These receptors all come from a woman in her thirties with acute COVID-19.

V usage is TRBV19 and J usage is TRBJ2-7; possibly TRBD2 for D (5 bases). There are 14 residues in the CDR3. Germline CDR1 is LNHDA and CDR2 is SQIVND (reference sequence). Trimming left V 3 bases short and J 5 bases short, with 14 bases between. CDR3 loop: CASSMNPGLNEQYF. Here the CDR3 DNA reads TGTGCCAGTAGTATGAATCCAGGACTGAACGAGCAGTACTTC.

V is TRBV19 and J is TRBJ1-4; 8 positions agree with TRBD1. The CDR3 consists of 16 residues. Losses at the gene ends were 7 bases for V and 8 bases for J; bases not matched to a gene: 15. The germline V gene encodes CDR1 LNHDA and CDR2 SQIVND (reference sequence). The CDR3 is CASTESSGGLGEKLFF. The DNA of the CDR3 is TGTGCCAGTACCGAATCCTCAGGGGGCTTAGGAGAAAAACTGTTTTTT.

The chain combines TRBV18 with TRBJ1-3, with 9 bases fitting TRBD1. The ends lost 3 bases at V and 1 base at J; junction bases unmatched: 4. The length of the CDR3 is 16 residues. Looked up from germline, CDR1 is KGHSH and CDR2 is LQKENI. CDR3 DNA: TGTGCCAGCTCACCCGCACAGGGGGCATCTGGAAACACCATATATTTT. This sequence encodes CASSPAQGASGNTIYF. Combining the CDR3 with reference TRBV18 and TRBJ1-3 gives the whole variable domain NAGVMQNPRHLVRRRGQEARLRCSPMKGHSHVYWYRQLPEEGLKFMVYLQKENIIDESGMPKERFSAEFPKEGPSILRIQQVVRGDSAAYFCASSPAQGASGNTIYFGEGSWLTVV.

The rearrangement joins TRBV19 to TRBJ2-1, with a weak D call TRBD1 (6 bases). The CDR3 consists of 16 residues. CDR1 is LNHDA and CDR2 is SQIVND in the germline V gene (reference sequence). V lost 1 base to trimming and J lost 2 bases, with 12 bases between them. DNA for the CDR3: TGTGCCAGTAGTATAGCCGGGACACTCCCCTACAATGAGCAGTTCTTC. It encodes CASSIAGTLPYNEQFF.

The chain couples TRBV11-2 to TRBJ1-1, with TRBD1 matching over 10 bases. The germline CDR1 and CDR2 sequences are SGHAT and FQNNGV. Unmatched junction bases numbered 9, after V lost 3 bases and J lost 2 bases. This CDR3 region has 17 residues. The CDR3 sequence is CASSFPGTGAFNTEAFF. CDR3 bases: TGTGCCAGCAGCTTCCCCGGGACAGGGGCTTTTAACACTGAAGCTTTCTTT.

J is TRBJ1-1 and V is TRBV7-9, with D unclear. Per the germline V gene, CDR1 is SEHNR and CDR2 is FQNEAQ (reference sequence). The CDR3 length is 12 residues. V gave up 3 bases and J gave up 6 bases, with 8 bases separating them. The CDR3 DNA sequence: TGTGCCAGCAGCTTTGACATCTCTGAAGCTTTCTTT. Protein: CASSFDISEAFF.